The following is a TCR beta chain sequence with its context. This record comes from a study of blood T cell repertoires in COVID-19. About the study: Whether acute or convalescent, the COVID-19 samples came from the United States, Italy and Spain. Sources were T cells, B-cell-depleted T cells, or PBMCs; the material itself was cDNA or gDNA.

Profiled with immunoSEQ multiplex PCR; TCRdb holds only in-frame clones, not every one. The data hold approximately 51,000 clones, with roughly 84% observed a single time. This CDR3 has 13 residues. CDR1 and CDR2 (germline): LGHNT, FRNRAP. The junction had 6 bases not matched to a gene; V was cut back by 5 bases and J by 6 bases. The clonotype was recovered from a man aged 50 or older with active COVID-19. J is TRBJ2-5 and V is TRBV12-5; 7 nucleotides line up with TRBD1. Specimen: peripheral blood. CDR3 sequence (DNA): TGTGCTAGTGGTGATAGACAGGGAAAGACCCAGTACTTC. Its translation is CASGDRQGKTQYF. Full variable domain (rest looked up from reference TRBV12-5 and TRBJ2-5): DARVTQTPRHKVTEMGQEVTMRCQPILGHNTVFWYRQTMMQGLELLAYFRNRAPLDDSGMPKDRFSAEMPDATLATLKIQPSEPRDSAVYFCASGDRQGKTQYFGPGTRLLVL.